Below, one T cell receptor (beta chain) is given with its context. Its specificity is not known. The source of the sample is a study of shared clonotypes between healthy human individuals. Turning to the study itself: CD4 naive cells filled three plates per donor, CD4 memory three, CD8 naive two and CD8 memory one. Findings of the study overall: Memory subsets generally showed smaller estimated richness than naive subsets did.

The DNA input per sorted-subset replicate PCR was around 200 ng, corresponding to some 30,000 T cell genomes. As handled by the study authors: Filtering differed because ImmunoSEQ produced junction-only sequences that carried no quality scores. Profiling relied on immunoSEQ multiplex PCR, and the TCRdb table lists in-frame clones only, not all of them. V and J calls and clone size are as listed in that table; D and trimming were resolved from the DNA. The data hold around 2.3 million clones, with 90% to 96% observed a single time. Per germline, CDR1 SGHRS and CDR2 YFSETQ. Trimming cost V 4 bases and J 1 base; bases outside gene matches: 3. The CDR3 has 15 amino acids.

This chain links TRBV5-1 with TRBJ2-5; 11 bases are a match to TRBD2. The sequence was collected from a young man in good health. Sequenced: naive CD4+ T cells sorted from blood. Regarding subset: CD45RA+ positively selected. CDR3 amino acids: CASSNLAGGQETQYF. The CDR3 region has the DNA TGCGCCAGCAGCAACCTAGCGGGGGGCCAAGAGACCCAGTACTTC.